The 7 T cell receptor beta chains in this list originate from one sample, sequenced in a study of T cell responses to AZD1222 COVID-19 vaccine. Sequencing was performed with immunoSEQ multiplex PCR; in TCRdb, only in-frame clones are kept and a portion is missing. The sample has more than 140,000 clones; around 90% are singletons. The input for sequencing was peripheral blood, taken on day 0 of AZD1222 vaccination. Receptors were obtained from an adult in good health.

V gene TRBV6-5 combines with J gene TRBJ1-2; D is uncertain. The CDR3 loop spans 15 amino acids. The germline CDR1 and CDR2 sequences are MNHEY and SVGAGI. V lost 5 bases to trimming and J lost 0 bases, with 13 bases between them. CDR3 sequence: CASSKLSEPNYGYTF. In nucleotides, the CDR3 is TGTGCCAGCAGTAAACTGTCAGAGCCTAACTATGGCTACACCTTC.

The chain is built from TRBV2 and TRBJ2-7, with D perhaps given as TRBD1 or TRBD2 (5 bases each). V was cut by 7 bases and J by 2 bases, with 9 bases left in between. Germline V gene lookup returns CDR1 SNHLY and CDR2 FYNNEI. The CDR3 contains 12 residues. The CDR3, as DNA: TGTGCCAGCAAGAGGGGACCCTACGAGCAGTACTTC. It encodes CASKRGPYEQYF.

The chain couples TRBV6-6 to TRBJ1-3, with 9 bases lining up with TRBD1. J gave up 4 bases and V 5 bases, and 15 bases lay outside the gene matches. The CDR3 spans 18 residues. Germline V CDR1 and CDR2: MNHNY, SVGAGI (reference sequence). CDR3 sequence (DNA): TGTGCCAGCAGTCGGGGGCCGACAGGGGGAGTACGAGGAAACACCATATATTTT. It yields the protein CASSRGPTGGVRGNTIYF.

The rearrangement uses TRBV3-1 (or the pseudogene TRBV3-2) and TRBJ2-3; a possible D gene is TRBD1 (6 bases). This CDR3 is 15 amino acids long. The ends were cut back, 4 bases at V and 1 base at J, with 12 bases in the middle. Germline CDR1 reads LGHDT; CDR2 reads YNNKEL (reference sequence). For the CDR3, the DNA is TGTGCCAGCAGCCGAACAGGGTTGGGCACAGATACGCAGTATTTT. It codes for CASSRTGLGTDTQYF.

The V gene is TRBV7-9, the J gene TRBJ1-3; a weak D match, TRBD1 (5 bases). Per the germline V gene, CDR1 is SEHNR and CDR2 is FQNEAQ (reference sequence). Trimming pared 5 bases from V and 0 bases from J, leaving 14 bases between. The CDR3 sequence is 16 residues long. As DNA, the CDR3 is TGTGCCAGCAGCCCGGAGGGACGGCTCTCTGGAAACACCATATATTTT. It codes for CASSPEGRLSGNTIYF.

The chain combines TRBV7-2 with TRBJ2-7; 7 nucleotides line up with TRBD2. CDR1 is SGHTA, CDR2 FQGNSA, per germline. This CDR3 is built from 15 residues. Trimming cost V 1 base and J 3 bases; bases outside gene matches: 6. The CDR3, as DNA: TGTGCCAGCAGCTTAGGGGATCGCGGGGGCTACGAGCAGTACTTC. Its protein product is CASSLGDRGGYEQYF.

The rearrangement links TRBV30 to TRBJ1-1; the match to TRBD1 covers 9 bases. The CDR3 length is 15 residues. CDR1 is GTSNPN, CDR2 SVGIG, per germline (reference sequence). The ends lost 2 bases at V and 6 bases at J; junction bases unmatched: 10. Written as DNA, the CDR3 is TGTGCCTGGAGTATCTCCGGGACAGGGTTCGCTGAAGCTTTCTTT. Residues: CAWSISGTGFAEAFF.